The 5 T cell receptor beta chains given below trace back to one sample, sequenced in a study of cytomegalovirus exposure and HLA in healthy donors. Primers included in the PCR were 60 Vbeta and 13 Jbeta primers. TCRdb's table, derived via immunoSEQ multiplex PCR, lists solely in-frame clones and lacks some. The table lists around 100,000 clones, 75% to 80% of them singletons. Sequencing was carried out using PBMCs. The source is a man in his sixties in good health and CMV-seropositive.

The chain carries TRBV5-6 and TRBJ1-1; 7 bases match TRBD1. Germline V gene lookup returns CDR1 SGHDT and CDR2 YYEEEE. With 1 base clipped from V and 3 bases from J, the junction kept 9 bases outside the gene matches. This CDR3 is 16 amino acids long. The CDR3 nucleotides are TGTGCCAGCAGCTTGAATGTGGGCAGGGGGTACACTGAAGCTTTCTTT. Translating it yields CASSLNVGRGYTEAFF.

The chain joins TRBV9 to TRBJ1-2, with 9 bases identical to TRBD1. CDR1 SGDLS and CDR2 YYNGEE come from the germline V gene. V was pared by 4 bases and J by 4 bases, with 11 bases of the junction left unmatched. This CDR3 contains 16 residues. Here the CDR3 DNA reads TGTGCCAGCAGCTTCCACAGGGGGCGGCTCCCCTATGGCTACACCTTC. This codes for CASSFHRGRLPYGYTF.

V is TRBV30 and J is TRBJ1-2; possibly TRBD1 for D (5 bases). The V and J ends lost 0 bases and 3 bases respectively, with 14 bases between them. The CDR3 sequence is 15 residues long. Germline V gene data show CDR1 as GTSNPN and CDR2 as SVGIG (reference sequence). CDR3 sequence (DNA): TGTGCCTGGAGTGTAGGAACAGGTGGCTACTATGGCTACACCTTC. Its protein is CAWSVGTGGYYGYTF. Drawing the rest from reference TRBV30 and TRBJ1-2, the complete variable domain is SQTIHQWPATLVQPVGSPLSLECTVEGTSNPNLYWYRQAAGRGLQLLFYSVGIGQISSEVPQNLSASRPQDRQFILSSKKLLLSDSGFYLCAWSVGTGGYYGYTFGSGTRLTVV.

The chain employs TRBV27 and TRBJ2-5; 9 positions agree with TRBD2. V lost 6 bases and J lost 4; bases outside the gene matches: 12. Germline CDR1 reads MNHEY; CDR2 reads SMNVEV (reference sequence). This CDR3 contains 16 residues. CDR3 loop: CASSPRGRGGRETQYF. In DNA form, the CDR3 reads TGTGCCAGCAGCCCACGGGGGCGGGGGGGCCGAGAGACCCAGTACTTC.

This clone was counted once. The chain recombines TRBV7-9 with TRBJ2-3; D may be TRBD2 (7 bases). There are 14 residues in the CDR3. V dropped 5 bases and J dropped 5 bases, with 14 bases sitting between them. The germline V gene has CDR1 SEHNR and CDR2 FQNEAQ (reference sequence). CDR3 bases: TGTGCCAGCAGCCCCGAGGGGGGGAAAGATACGCAGTATTTT. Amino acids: CASSPEGGKDTQYF.